This paragraph reports one T cell receptor beta chain. The CDR3 sequence is 14 residues long. Trimming took 4 bases from V and 1 from J, leaving 10 bases between them. Germline CDR1 SQVTM, CDR2 ANQGSEA. TCRdb keeps only in-frame clones here, not all; method: immunoSEQ multiplex PCR. The table shows 16,000 or so clones, with over 80% occurring only once. Following autologous stem cell transplantation, relapse occurred in every patient, and exposure to brentuximab vedotin varied. These data originate in a study of PD-1 blockade in classical Hodgkin lymphoma. Sequenced material: peripheral blood mononuclear cells (PBMCs), taken before the second cycle of nivolumab. The chain uses TRBV29-1 and TRBJ2-2; D gene uncertain. The receptor comes from a human donor with classical Hodgkin lymphoma. The CDR3 loop reads CSVGHSGNTGELFF. The CDR3 region has the DNA TGCAGCGTTGGTCATTCAGGGAACACCGGGGAGCTGTTTTTT.